Each of the 14 T cell receptor beta chains below was sequenced from the same sample in a study of blood T cell repertoires in COVID-19. The assay was immunoSEQ multiplex PCR, and TCRdb's table has in-frame clones only and misses some. The sample includes about 120,000 clones, around nine tenths seen only once; the top ten take 3.5% to 5%. Sequencing input: peripheral blood. These receptors were taken from a man in his 60s with COVID-19, enrolled during active disease.

CDR3 DNA: TGTGCCAGCAGCACAACGTGGACGGGAGGCTACACCTTC. Translation: CASSTTWTGGYTF. The V and J genes are TRBV7-8 and TRBJ1-2; D unresolved. V was pared by 5 bases and J by 8 bases, with 15 bases between. This CDR3 region has 13 residues. Germline V gene lookup returns CDR1 SGHVS and CDR2 FQNEAQ. The full variable domain, with the rest looked up from reference TRBV7-8 and TRBJ1-2, is GAGVSQSPRYKVAKRGQDVALRCDPISGHVSLFWYQQALGQGPEFLTYFQNEAQLDKSGLPSDRFFAERPEGSVSTLKIQRTQQEDSAVYLCASSTTWTGGYTFGSGTRLTVV.

The genes are TRBV24-1 and TRBJ2-1, with a tentative D call TRBD2 (5 bases). The CDR3 totals 16 residues. V lost 1 base to trimming and J lost 3 bases, with 12 bases between them. Germline V CDR1 and CDR2: KGHDR, SFDVKD. CDR3 region: CATSDFGSDGYNEQFF. In nucleotides, the CDR3 is TGTGCCACCAGTGATTTTGGTAGCGATGGCTACAATGAGCAGTTCTTC.

V gene TRBV19 combines with J gene TRBJ1-3; 8 bases agree with TRBD1. CDR3 length equals 17 residues. The ends lost 2 bases at V and 1 base at J; junction bases unmatched: 7. CDR1 and CDR2 (germline): LNHDA, SQIVND (reference sequence). CDR3 residues: CASSIIGQGGSGNTIYF. The CDR3 DNA follows: TGTGCCAGTAGTATAATCGGACAGGGAGGATCTGGAAACACCATATATTTT.

The V call is TRBV5-1, the J call TRBJ2-5, with a possible D match to TRBD2 (5 bases). The CDR3 is made up of 16 amino acids. The germline CDR1 and CDR2 sequences are SGHRS and YFSETQ. V gave up 4 bases and J gave up 4 bases, with 20 bases separating them. CDR3 nucleotides: TGCGCCAGCAGCCTCCTTTCGGGAACTGGAGGAGAGACCCAGTACTTC. Amino acids: CASSLLSGTGGETQYF.

The rearrangement uses TRBV28 and TRBJ1-1, with a possible D match to TRBD1 (6 bases). V shed 5 bases and J shed 1 base, with 14 bases lying between them. The CDR3 is made up of 15 amino acids. The V gene's germline CDR1 is MDHEN and CDR2 SYDVKM. Here the CDR3 DNA reads TGTGCCAGCAGTCTTGGGGGCCCCAGGAACACTGAAGCTTTCTTT. Amino acids: CASSLGGPRNTEAFF.

The chain recombines TRBV19 with TRBJ1-1; 8 bases fit TRBD1. V gave up 9 bases and J gave up 7 bases; unmatched junction bases: 10. The length of the CDR3 is 13 residues. Per the germline V gene, CDR1 is LNHDA and CDR2 is SQIVND (reference sequence). Here the CDR3 DNA reads TGTGCCAGCCGGGACAGGCTGGGAGATGAAGCTTTCTTT. Amino acids: CASRDRLGDEAFF.

The rearrangement links TRBV5-4 to TRBJ2-3; TRBD2 matches at 12 bases. Germline V lookup: CDR1 SGHNT, CDR2 YYREEE (reference sequence). The CDR3 totals 15 residues. J was trimmed by 7 bases and V by 3 bases; bases with no gene match: 6. The CDR3 here is CASSSRLAGEYTQYF. The DNA of the CDR3 is TGTGCCAGCAGCTCCCGACTAGCGGGAGAATATACGCAGTATTTT.

The rearrangement uses TRBV2 and TRBJ2-6; 7 nucleotides align to TRBD1. V was clipped by 7 bases and J by 0 bases; unmatched bases: 6. The CDR3 extends over 16 amino acids. The germline CDR1 and CDR2 sequences are SNHLY and FYNNEI. CDR3 in amino acids: CASKGGPSSGANVLTF. In DNA, the CDR3 is TGTGCCAGCAAAGGGGGCCCTAGCTCTGGGGCCAACGTCCTGACTTTC.

In this sample, this clone turned up once. The V call is TRBV5-1, the J call TRBJ2-1; 10 positions match TRBD2. This CDR3 is built from 16 residues. Trimming cost V 2 bases and J 2 bases; bases outside gene matches: 4. Per germline, CDR1 SGHRS and CDR2 YFSETQ. The CDR3, as DNA: TGCGCCAGCAGCTTCGGGACTAGCGAGGCCTACAATGAGCAGTTCTTC. It specifies CASSFGTSEAYNEQFF. Full variable domain (missing parts from reference TRBV5-1 and TRBJ2-1): KAGVTQTPRYLIKTRGQQVTLSCSPISGHRSVSWYQQTPGQGLQFLFEYFSETQRNKGNFPGRFSGRQFSNSRSEMNVSTLELGDSALYLCASSFGTSEAYNEQFFGPGTRLTVL.

The CDR3 region is CASSYRGTNEKLFF. CDR3 DNA sequence: TGTGCCAGCAGTTACAGGGGTACTAATGAAAAACTGTTTTTT. V is TRBV6-5 and J is TRBJ1-4; D is possibly TRBD1 (5 bases). V was pared by 2 bases and J by 2 bases, with 6 bases between. The CDR3 is 14 amino acids. From germline, CDR1 is MNHEY and CDR2 SVGAGI.

The chain recombines TRBV4-2 with TRBJ1-2; D is possibly TRBD1 (6 bases). V was clipped by 3 bases and J by 2 bases, with 19 bases between them. The germline CDR1 and CDR2 sequences are LGHNA and YNFKEQ. The CDR3 loop spans 17 amino acids. The CDR3 sequence: CASSQVQGTGLNYGYTF. The CDR3 coding sequence is TGTGCCAGCAGCCAGGTCCAGGGGACGGGATTAAACTATGGCTACACCTTC.

This sequence joins TRBV5-8 and TRBJ2-7; 10 bases fit TRBD2. With V trimmed by 2 bases and J by 5 bases, 13 bases remained unmatched. The CDR3 spans 17 residues. Germline CDR1 and CDR2: SGHTS and YDEGEE. The CDR3 DNA follows: TGTGCCAGCAGCTTTCAGCGGGAGGGCCGCCTTTTCCACGAGCAGTACTTC. Its protein is CASSFQREGRLFHEQYF.

CDR3 loop: CASSFSRSSGNTIYF. The CDR3 DNA reads TGTGCCAGCAGTTTCTCGCGGAGTTCTGGAAACACCATATATTTT. The chain carries TRBV27 and TRBJ1-3; unclear D gene. CDR3 length: 15 amino acids. Trimming removed 3 bases from V and 1 base from J, with 10 bases in between. Germline CDR1 is MNHEY and CDR2 is SMNVEV (reference sequence).

This rearrangement joins TRBV2 to TRBJ2-3; 7 bases are a match to TRBD2. The germline V gene has CDR1 SNHLY and CDR2 FYNNEI. J was trimmed by 9 bases and V by 4 bases; bases with no gene match: 10. This CDR3 has 14 residues. The CDR3 loop reads CASSGRPASGTQYF. CDR3 nucleotide sequence: TGTGCCAGCAGTGGCCGACCCGCTAGCGGCACGCAGTATTTT.